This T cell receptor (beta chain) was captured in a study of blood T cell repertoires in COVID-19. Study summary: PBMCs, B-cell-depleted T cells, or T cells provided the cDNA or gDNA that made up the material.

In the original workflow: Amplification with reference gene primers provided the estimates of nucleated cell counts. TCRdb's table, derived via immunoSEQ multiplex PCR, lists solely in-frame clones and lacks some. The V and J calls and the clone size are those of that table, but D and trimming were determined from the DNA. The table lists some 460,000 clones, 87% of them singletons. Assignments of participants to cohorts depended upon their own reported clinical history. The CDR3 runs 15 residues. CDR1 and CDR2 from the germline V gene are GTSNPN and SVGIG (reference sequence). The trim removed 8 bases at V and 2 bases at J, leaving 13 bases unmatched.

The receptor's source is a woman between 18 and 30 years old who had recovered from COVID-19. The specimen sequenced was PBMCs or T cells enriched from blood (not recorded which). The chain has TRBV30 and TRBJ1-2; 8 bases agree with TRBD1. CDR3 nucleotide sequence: TGTGCCCAACTATCCGAGACAGGGGCGAACTATGGCTACACCTTC. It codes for CAQLSETGANYGYTF.